One sample yielded the 3 T cell receptor beta chains listed below, sequenced in a study of T-cell reconstitution after alpha-beta-depleted transplantation in children. A library of TCRbeta sequences, prepared with unique molecular identifiers, was generated. TCRdb reanalysed the PCR reads using MiXCR and keeps one entry per CDR3 protein. The sample comprises about 600,000 distinct CDR3 sequences, roughly a tenth of which are singletons, and less than 5% rests with the top ten. The sample in question was PBMCs from the stem cell graft donor, obtained from the stem cell graft. The receptors were sampled from a human donor who donated a stem cell graft to a child with acute myeloid leukemia.

This clonotype turned up a few times. This rearrangement joins TRBV12-3 or TRBV12-4 to TRBJ1-1; 7 bases fit TRBD1. The CDR3 runs 14 residues. Trimming took 5 bases from V and 5 from J; bases not matched to a gene: 8. The CDR3 DNA sequence: TGTGCCAGCAGTCAGACAGGGTACGGTACTGAAGCTTTCTTT. Amino acid sequence: CASSQTGYGTEAFF.

V is TRBV18 and J is TRBJ1-2; D gene uncertain. CDR3 length: 14 amino acids. V gave up 3 bases and J gave up 8 bases, with 16 bases separating them. Germline CDR1 is KGHSH and CDR2 is LQKENI. The CDR3 loop reads CASSPEIKGGGYTF. CDR3 DNA sequence: TGTGCCAGCTCACCCGAAATAAAGGGCGGCGGCTACACCTTC.

The rearrangement links TRBV11-2 to TRBJ2-1, with TRBD2 matching 8 bases. After removal of 2 bases from V and 5 bases from J, the junction contained 14 bases not matched to a gene. The CDR3 consists of 18 residues. Per the germline V gene, CDR1 is SGHAT and CDR2 is FQNNGV. CDR3 DNA sequence: TGTGCCAGCAGCTTATGGTCAACGGGAGGGGGTGTGGACAATGAGCAGTTCTTC. Protein product: CASSLWSTGGGVDNEQFF.